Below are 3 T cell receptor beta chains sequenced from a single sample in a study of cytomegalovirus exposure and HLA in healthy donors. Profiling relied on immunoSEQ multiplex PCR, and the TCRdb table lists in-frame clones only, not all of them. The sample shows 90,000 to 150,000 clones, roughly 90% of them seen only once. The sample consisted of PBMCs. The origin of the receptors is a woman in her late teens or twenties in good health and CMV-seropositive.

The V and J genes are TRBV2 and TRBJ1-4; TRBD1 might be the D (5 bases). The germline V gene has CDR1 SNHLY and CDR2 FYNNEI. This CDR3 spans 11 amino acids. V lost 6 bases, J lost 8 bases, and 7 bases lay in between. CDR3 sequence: CASRRGEKLFF. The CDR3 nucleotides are TGTGCCAGCAGGCGGGGCGAAAAACTGTTTTTT.

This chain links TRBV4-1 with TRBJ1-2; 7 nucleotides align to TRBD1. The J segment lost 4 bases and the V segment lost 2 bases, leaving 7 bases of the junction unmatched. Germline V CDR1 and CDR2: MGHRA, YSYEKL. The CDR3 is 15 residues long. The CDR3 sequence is CASSQTGQNVYGYTF. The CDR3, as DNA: TGCGCCAGCAGCCAAACGGGACAGAACGTCTATGGCTACACCTTC.

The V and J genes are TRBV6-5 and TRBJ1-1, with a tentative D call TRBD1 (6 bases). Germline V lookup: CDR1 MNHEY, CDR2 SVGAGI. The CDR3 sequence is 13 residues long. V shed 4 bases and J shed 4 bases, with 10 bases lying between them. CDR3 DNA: TGTGCCAGCAGTTGGGGGGGGCCCACTGAAGCTTTCTTT. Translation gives CASSWGGPTEAFF.